This T cell receptor (beta chain) appears in the sequencing data of a study of blood T cell repertoires in COVID-19. Study-level information: Sources were T cells, B-cell-depleted T cells, or PBMCs; the material itself was cDNA or gDNA.

The germline CDR1 and CDR2 sequences are MNHEY and SVGEGT. The CDR3 contains 16 residues. The V gene end was trimmed by 2 bases and the J gene end by 5 bases; junction bases not matched to a gene: 8. The method was immunoSEQ multiplex PCR; TCRdb's version includes in-frame clones alone and lacks a portion of them. The table includes 250,000 to 300,000 clones, approximately 88% detected once. This clone has a single count. The chain employs TRBV6-2 or TRBV6-3 and TRBJ2-2; 7 bases agree with TRBD1. This TCR was sampled from a woman aged 25 to 45 who had recovered from COVID-19. The sample was peripheral blood. CDR3 sequence: CASSYRQGVRTGELFF. The CDR3 region has the DNA TGTGCCAGCAGTTACCGGCAGGGGGTGAGGACCGGGGAGCTGTTTTTT.